This T cell receptor (beta chain) was sequenced for a study of T cell responses to AZD1222 COVID-19 vaccine (dated by TCRdb to the early 2020s). Study-wide context: Because spike-specific TCR depth and breadth did not differ between the two schedules, AZD1222 recipients who got a second dose at roughly 4 weeks were pooled with those who got a second dose at roughly 12 weeks. Trial participants were enrolled by age into 18-55, 56-69 and 70-plus year subgroups, with around 150, 28 and 57 TCR-sequenced participants respectively. TCR sequencing covered some 250 trial participants: around 210 given two doses of AZD1222 and approximately 26 given two doses of MenACWY control vaccine. What the authors observed across the whole study: A significant rise in spike-specific TCR breadth and depth was observed after two AZD1222 doses relative to day 0 and relative to MenACWY recipients. No day 14 peak-response samples were available, so repertoires were characterized only after the peak T cell response. The whole spike protein was spanned by vaccine-associated CD4 TCRs, and dominant responses were seen in regions 160-218 and 743-854. Participants were mostly white British and included more females than males, and it was suggested by the authors that clonal diversity may have been underestimated. Nearly half of unique spike-specific TCRs reportedly recognized epitopes outside regions mutated in the B.1.351 and B.1.1.7 variants. In the small 56-69-year group, the increase in depth fell short of significance, most likely because of low power. Conclusions about previously exposed vaccinees are limited because only five or six AZD1222 recipients were SARS-CoV-2 seropositive at baseline.

This clone has a handful of counts. This clone's antigen is unknown. The sample holds no much larger clone one base away, and base qualities are not on file. The CDR3 regions of human TCRbeta chains were analyzed by immunosequencing. For the original study's pipeline: TCRs in the repertoires were compared against a reference library of SARS-CoV-2-specific TCRs that had been generated with the MIRA antigen-specificity platform. Breadth was defined as the fraction of unique TCRs that were SARS-CoV-2-associated. Depth was defined as the fraction of total T cells that were SARS-CoV-2-associated. Using the MIRA data, each spike-specific TCR was assigned both to the spike region to which the TCR was reactive and to a CD4 or CD8 class. Log10-transformed breadth and depth values were compared by one-way ANOVA with Sidak's multiple comparisons tests. Drawn from immuneACCESS, this table holds only the in-frame rearrangements with V and J called that TCRdb kept. Clones are partly lost; checked studies trace under half to an unresolved V gene and leave the rest unexplained. Clone size and the V and J calls come from that table; the DNA yielded D and trimming. The sample contains 95,000 to 150,000 clones, about 85% of them found a single time. The top ten clonotypes cover about 6.2% of the sample.

The time point label, read with the paper, signifies: baseline before first vaccination. The vaccinee samples were drawn from two UK trials, COV001 and COV002, one of which was a single-blind randomized controlled phase 2/3 trial testing AZD1222 (ChAdOx1 nCoV-19) in healthy adults. Trial participant PBMC samples were collected at day 0 and day 28 after the second dose for TCRbeta chain sequencing. The cysteine opens and the phenylalanine closes a CDR3 of 11 amino acids. Just CDR3 DNA is preserved here, 33 bases in frame from base 1. Between the V and J ends, shortened by 6 bases and 7 bases respectively, the junction contains 10 bases.

The source was peripheral blood, collected on day 0 of AZD1222 vaccination. The sequence derives from an adult in good health. This chain is built from TRBV12-3 or TRBV12-4 and TRBJ2-7, with TRBD1 tentatively as D gene (6 bases match). CDR3 reads: CASSPGTEQYF. The sequence in DNA is TGTGCCAGCAGCCCGGGGACAGAGCAGTACTTC.